Listed here is a single TCR beta chain. What it recognizes is unknown. The data were obtained in a study of siplizumab effects on memory and regulatory T cells. Findings and limits, study-wide: It was not possible to assign a naive or memory phenotype to roughly 80-95% of proliferating CD4+ or CD8+ clones. Mappable CD4+ clones that were alloreactive averaged around 70% Treg-derived with siplizumab versus approximately 25% in controls. There was no confirmation of the suppressive function of proliferating Tregs from siplizumab cultures.

The assay was immunoSEQ multiplex PCR, and TCRdb's table has in-frame clones only and misses some. The sample has approximately 65,000 clones; approximately 82% are singletons. Germline V CDR1 and CDR2: SGHTA, FQGTGA. Trimming took off 5 bases at V and 10 bases at J, with 15 bases between the two ends. This CDR3 spans 14 amino acids. The sequencing sample was made of memory CD4+ T cells sorted from blood. The clonotype was recovered from a human donor in good health. The rearrangement joins TRBV7-3 to TRBJ1-6; D gene unclear. The CDR3 region has the DNA TGTGCCAGCAGCCAGATCAAACCGGGGTCACCCCTCCACTTT. It yields the protein CASSQIKPGSPLHF.